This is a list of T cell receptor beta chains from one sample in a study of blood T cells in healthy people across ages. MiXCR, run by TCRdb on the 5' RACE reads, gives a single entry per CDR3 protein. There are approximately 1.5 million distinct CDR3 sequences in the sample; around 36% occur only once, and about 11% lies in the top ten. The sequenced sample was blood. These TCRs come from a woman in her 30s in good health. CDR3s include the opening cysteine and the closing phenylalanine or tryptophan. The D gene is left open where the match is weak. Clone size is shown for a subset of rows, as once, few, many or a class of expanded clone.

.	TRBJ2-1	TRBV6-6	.	TGTACCAGCACCGCGAATCGAGAGCAGTTCTTC	CTSTANREQFF
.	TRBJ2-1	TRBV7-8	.	TGTGCCAGCAGCTCATCCAGGGGAGGTTTTTACAATGAGCAGTTCTTC	CASSSSRGGFYNEQFF
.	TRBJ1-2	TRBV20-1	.	TGCAGTGCTAGAGATCCCACCGCGGGCTATGGCTACACCTTC	CSARDPTAGYGYTF
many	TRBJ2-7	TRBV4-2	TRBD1	TGTGCCAGCAGCCCCCCTCCGGGACAGGGCTCATACGAGCAGTACTTC	CASSPPPGQGSYEQYF
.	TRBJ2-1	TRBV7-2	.	TGTGCCAGCAGCATCAAAGGGTCGACCTACAATGAGCAGTTCTTC	CASSIKGSTYNEQFF
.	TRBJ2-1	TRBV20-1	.	TGCAGTGCTAGAGGGCCGGACTTCGTTTACAATGAGCAGTTCTTC	CSARGPDFVYNEQFF
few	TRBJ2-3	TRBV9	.	TGTGCCAGCAGCGTAGATCCCAGAGATACGCAGTATTTT	CASSVDPRDTQYF
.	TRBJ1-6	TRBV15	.	TGTGCCACCAGCAGAGATGAAGGGGGGACTTTCACCCTCCACTTT	CATSRDEGGTFTLHF
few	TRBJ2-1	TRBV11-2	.	TGTGCCAGCAGTTCAACCCAGGCCTACAATGAGCAGTTCTTC	CASSSTQAYNEQFF
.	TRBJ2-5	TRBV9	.	TGTGCCAGCAGCGTAGGGGTGGGTCTAAAAGAGACCCAGTACTTC	CASSVGVGLKETQYF
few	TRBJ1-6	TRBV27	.	TGTGCCAGCAGTTTGGAGGGCCCGAGGTTTTCACCCCTCCACTTT	CASSLEGPRFSPLHF
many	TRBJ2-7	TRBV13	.	TGTGCCAGCGGGGGGTCTTTGGGGGGCGAGCAGTACTTC	CASGGSLGGEQYF
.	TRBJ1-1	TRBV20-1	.	TGCAGTGCGAGGGGGTTTGGGGGCACTGAAGCTTTCTTT	CSARGFGGTEAFF
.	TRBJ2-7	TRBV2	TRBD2	TGTGCCAGCAGTGATATAGCGGGCCTCTCCTACGAGCAGTACTTC	CASSDIAGLSYEQYF
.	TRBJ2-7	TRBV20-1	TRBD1	TGCAGTGTGGACAGGGGTGACTACGAGCAGTACTTC	CSVDRGDYEQYF
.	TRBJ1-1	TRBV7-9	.	TGTGCCAGCAGCAGGAGCAGGATTCTGACTGAAGCTTTCTTT	CASSRSRILTEAFF
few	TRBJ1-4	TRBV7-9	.	TGTGCCAGCAGCCCATGGGAGAGGAATGAAAAACTGTTTTTT	CASSPWERNEKLFF
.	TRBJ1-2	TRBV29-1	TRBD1	TGCAGCGTTGAAGATCGGCGGGGACAGGGCCAATGTGGCTACACCTTC	CSVEDRRGQGQCGYTF
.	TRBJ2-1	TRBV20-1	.	TGCAGTGCTAGGGACCTCGGGACTTTCAATGAGCAGTTCTTC	CSARDLGTFNEQFF
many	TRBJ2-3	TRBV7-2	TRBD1	TGTGCCAGCAGCTTGGGGGACAGCAATACGCAGTATTTT	CASSLGDSNTQYF
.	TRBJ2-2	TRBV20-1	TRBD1	TGCAGTGCTAGGGTAACAGGGGCCCGTGGCGGGGAGCTGTTTTTT	CSARVTGARGGELFF
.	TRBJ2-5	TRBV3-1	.	TGTGCTTCTGTGGGAGCGGGAGAGACCCAGTACTTC	CASVGAGETQYF